Following are 9 T cell receptor beta chains from one sample sequenced in a study of blood T cell repertoires in COVID-19. Repertoires were generated with immunoSEQ multiplex PCR, while TCRdb's copy carries only in-frame clones and drops some. The sample yields under 500,000 clones, 70% to 90% seen once. The material sequenced was PBMCs or T cells enriched from blood (not recorded which). These receptors all stem from a woman between 18 and 29 years old with acute COVID-19.

This chain connects TRBV28 to TRBJ1-1; no clear D gene. The CDR3 covers 13 residues. V was shortened by 6 bases and J by 3 bases, with 11 bases between the two germline ends. CDR1 and CDR2 (germline): MDHEN, SYDVKM. CDR3 nucleotides: TGTGCCAGCAGCTCTGGGCGGGACACTGAAGCTTTCTTT. Translation gives CASSSGRDTEAFF.

This clone was seen a few times. This rearrangement joins TRBV7-9 to TRBJ2-7, with 8 bases lining up with TRBD2. J gave up 3 bases and V 5 bases, and 6 bases lay outside the gene matches. This CDR3 has 14 amino acids. From germline, CDR1 is SEHNR and CDR2 FQNEAQ (reference sequence). The CDR3 bases are TGTGCCAGCAGCCCCTCGGGACTAGTCTACGAGCAGTACTTC. As protein: CASSPSGLVYEQYF.

The CDR3 DNA reads TGTGCCAGCTGGGACAGGGGGGACACTGAAGCTTTCTTT. It translates to CASWDRGDTEAFF. The chain is built from TRBV28 and TRBJ1-1, with 11 positions matching TRBD1. V lost 8 bases, J lost 3 bases, and 2 bases stayed unmatched. The CDR3 length is 13 residues. Germline V lookup: CDR1 MDHEN, CDR2 SYDVKM.

This chain connects TRBV29-1 to TRBJ2-1; TRBD2 agrees at 11 bases. Germline V gene data show CDR1 as SQVTM and CDR2 as ANQGSEA. Unmatched junction bases numbered 4, after V lost 6 bases and J lost 6 bases. The CDR3 has 13 residues. The CDR3 sequence is CSVGTSGVNEQFF. CDR3 coding DNA: TGCAGCGTCGGGACTAGCGGAGTCAATGAGCAGTTCTTC.

The V gene is TRBV18, the J gene TRBJ2-7, with TRBD1 matching 9 bases. V trimming: 1 base; J trimming: 6 bases; junction bases outside the gene matches: 16. The germline CDR1 and CDR2 sequences are KGHSH and LQKENI. The CDR3 totals 18 residues. As DNA, the CDR3 is TGTGCCAGCTCACCACAAGAATCCTCCGGGACAGGGCAAGGCGAGCAGTACTTC. The encoded protein is CASSPQESSGTGQGEQYF.

The chain has TRBV3-1 (or the pseudogene TRBV3-2) and TRBJ1-3; D not certain. Trimming left V 4 bases short and J 1 base short, with 8 bases between. Germline V gene lookup returns CDR1 LGHDT and CDR2 YNNKEL (reference sequence). The length of the CDR3 is 14 residues. The CDR3 sequence is CASSPRGSGNTIYF. CDR3 DNA sequence: TGTGCCAGCAGCCCTCGGGGTTCTGGAAACACCATATATTTT.

The chain carries TRBV2 and TRBJ2-2, with TRBD1 matching over 7 bases. J gave up 4 bases and V 8 bases, and 10 bases lay outside the gene matches. The CDR3 runs 15 residues. CDR1 is SNHLY, CDR2 FYNNEI, per germline. The CDR3 sequence is CASGSTGRATGELFF. The CDR3 DNA sequence: TGTGCCAGCGGCTCGACAGGGAGAGCCACCGGGGAGCTGTTTTTT.

V gene TRBV19 combines with J gene TRBJ1-2, with D unresolved. Germline CDR1 and CDR2: LNHDA and SQIVND (reference sequence). The CDR3 runs 13 residues. The V and J ends lost 1 base and 6 bases respectively, with 9 bases between them. CDR3 DNA sequence: TGTGCCAGTAGTATAGGGGTGAGGGATGGCTACACCTTC. It translates to CASSIGVRDGYTF.

This chain connects TRBV29-1 to TRBJ2-7, with 9 bases lining up with TRBD2. CDR3 size: 17 residues. Trimming took 5 bases from V and 8 from J; bases not matched to a gene: 22. Germline V gives CDR1 SQVTM, CDR2 ANQGSEA. The CDR3 DNA reads as TGCAGCGTTCCCGCCCGGGCGGGAGGGTCGACAGCTATGAAGCAGTACTTC. It is translated as CSVPARAGGSTAMKQYF.